The rows below give T cell receptor beta chains drawn from one sample of a study of shared clonotypes between healthy human individuals. Generated by immunoSEQ multiplex PCR, the TCRdb table keeps only in-frame clones and is missing some. Here the sample spans about 2.3 million clones, under 95% being singletons. Sample: naive CD4+ T cells from PBMCs. Receptors originate from a man younger than 30 in good health. Some clones in this sample may be carry-over from other donors' samples. CDR3s include the opening cysteine and the closing phenylalanine or tryptophan. D genes are given only for firm matches. The size of a clone is reported for some rows only, either as once, few or many, or as a class for expanded clones.

V gene: TRBV6-6; clone size: .; J gene: TRBJ2-3; D gene: TRBD2; CDR3 DNA: TGTGCCAGCAGTATGCTAGCGGGACACACAGATACGCAGTATTTT; CDR3 protein: CASSMLAGHTDTQYF
V gene: TRBV7-3; clone size: .; J gene: TRBJ2-2; D gene: .; CDR3 DNA: TGTGCCAGCAGCTTAAGGGAAGCGACGAACACCGGGGAGCTGTTTTTT; CDR3 protein: CASSLREATNTGELFF
V gene: TRBV28; clone size: .; J gene: TRBJ2-2; D gene: TRBD1; CDR3 DNA: TGTGCCAGCAGTTCCCCAGGGGGCGCTGCCGGGGAGCTGTTTTTT; CDR3 protein: CASSSPGGAAGELFF
V gene: TRBV5-1; clone size: .; J gene: TRBJ1-1; D gene: .; CDR3 DNA: TGCGCCAGCAGCTTGATGGGGCAGAACACTGAAGCTTTCTTT; CDR3 protein: CASSLMGQNTEAFF
V gene: TRBV2; clone size: .; J gene: TRBJ2-1; D gene: TRBD2; CDR3 DNA: TGTGCCAAACTAGCGGGGGATGGGTACAATGAGCAGTTCTTC; CDR3 protein: CAKLAGDGYNEQFF
V gene: TRBV27; clone size: .; J gene: TRBJ1-2; D gene: .; CDR3 DNA: TGTGCCAGCAGTATATCGGGCATGCCCTATGGCTACACCTTC; CDR3 protein: CASSISGMPYGYTF
V gene: TRBV28; clone size: .; J gene: TRBJ1-1; D gene: TRBD1; CDR3 DNA: TGTGCCAGCAGGTTTCCGGGACAGGGAGGGACTGAAGCTTTCTTT; CDR3 protein: CASRFPGQGGTEAFF
V gene: TRBV5-4; clone size: .; J gene: TRBJ2-1; D gene: TRBD2; CDR3 DNA: TGTGCCAGCAGCTCCCCGACTAGCGGGAGGAGGTACAATGAGCAGTTCTTC; CDR3 protein: CASSSPTSGRRYNEQFF
V gene: TRBV5-4; clone size: .; J gene: TRBJ2-3; D gene: .; CDR3 DNA: TGTGCCAGCAGCCTCCGGGCCTCTAGCACAGATACGCAGTATTTT; CDR3 protein: CASSLRASSTDTQYF
V gene: TRBV7-2; clone size: .; J gene: TRBJ2-6; D gene: .; CDR3 DNA: TGTGCCAGCAGCCCCGATGGGACCTCTGGGGCCAACGTCCTGACTTTC; CDR3 protein: CASSPDGTSGANVLTF
V gene: TRBV5-1; clone size: .; J gene: TRBJ2-3; D gene: TRBD2; CDR3 DNA: TGCGCCAGCAGCTACCGCCGGGAGGGCCGCACAGATACGCAGTATTTT; CDR3 protein: CASSYRREGRTDTQYF
V gene: TRBV12-5; clone size: .; J gene: TRBJ2-7; D gene: TRBD2; CDR3 DNA: TGTGCTAGTGGCCTCCGGCAGCGGGAGGGTTACGAGCAGTACTTC; CDR3 protein: CASGLRQREGYEQYF
V gene: TRBV14; clone size: .; J gene: TRBJ1-2; D gene: .; CDR3 DNA: TGTGCCAGCAGCCAAGAGTCGGTGAGGGGGGTACGGGGCTACACCTTC; CDR3 protein: CASSQESVRGVRGYTF
V gene: TRBV18; clone size: .; J gene: TRBJ2-3; D gene: TRBD2; CDR3 DNA: TGTGCCAGCTCTCTACGGACTAGCGGGAACGCAGATACGCAGTATTTT; CDR3 protein: CASSLRTSGNADTQYF
V gene: TRBV5-8; clone size: .; J gene: TRBJ2-1; D gene: TRBD2; CDR3 DNA: TGTGCCAGCAGCTTTAGCGGGGACTCCTACAATGAGCAGTTCTTC; CDR3 protein: CASSFSGDSYNEQFF
V gene: TRBV11-2; clone size: .; J gene: TRBJ2-7; D gene: TRBD2; CDR3 DNA: TGTGCCAGCAGCTTAGTCCCCTCACTAGCGGGAGGTGGTTACGAGCAGTACTTC; CDR3 protein: CASSLVPSLAGGGYEQYF
V gene: TRBV7-2; clone size: .; J gene: TRBJ1-1; D gene: .; CDR3 DNA: TGTGCCAGCAGCTCCATCCGGCTGGGGGGGACTGAAGCTTTCTTT; CDR3 protein: CASSSIRLGGTEAFF
V gene: TRBV28; clone size: once; J gene: TRBJ2-3; D gene: TRBD1; CDR3 DNA: TGTGCCAGCAGGCGGCAGGGGGCCGGCACAGATACGCAGTATTTT; CDR3 protein: CASRRQGAGTDTQYF
V gene: TRBV2; clone size: .; J gene: TRBJ1-5; D gene: .; CDR3 DNA: TGTGCCAGCAGGGGAGAGAGCAATCAGCCCCAGCATTTT; CDR3 protein: CASRGESNQPQHF